The present T cell receptor (beta chain) was sequenced within a study of post-analysis software for immune sequencing data. The study, taken as a whole, reports: Among four to six TRBV segments more frequent in patients than controls were TRBV5-6, TRBV5-1 and TRBV20-1. The study found significantly lower normalized Chao1 diversity in multiple sclerosis patients than in controls.

TCR beta libraries were prepared from cDNA with unique molecular identifiers. TCRdb used MiXCR to reprocess the PCR reads, holding one entry per CDR3 protein. The sample includes about 540,000 distinct CDR3 sequences, around 34% of them seen just once. This clonotype has more than one count but fewer than ten. Its antigen is undetermined. Germline V gene data show CDR1 as MDHEN and CDR2 as SYDVKM. V was trimmed by 3 bases and J by 0 bases, leaving 12 bases between them. This CDR3 is 16 amino acids long. What was sequenced was blood. The V call is TRBV28, the J call TRBJ2-4; D is tentatively TRBD1 or TRBD2 (7 bases each). This TCR came from a girl aged 2-17 years with multiple sclerosis. CDR3 DNA: TGTGCCAGCAGTTTGCAGGGGGGGATAGCCAAAAACATTCAGTACTTC. It encodes CASSLQGGIAKNIQYF.